The entry below describes one TCR beta chain. Its matching antigen is unknown. A junction end diverges from the germline sequence, so it may reflect a read error. TCRdb redid the calling of the RT-PCR reads with MiXCR, one entry per CDR3 protein. The table records under 800,000 distinct CDR3 sequences, about 14% of them present only once. This sample was included in a study of response to subunit inactivated influenza vaccine. General observations from the study: Only a handful of new T cells, the authors suggested, are recruited with each seasonal influenza vaccination.

The CDR3 is 15 residues long. Germline values: CDR1 SGHRS, CDR2 YFSETQ. The sequences come from PBMCs from blood, collected about 14 days before vaccination. The chain recombines TRBV5-1 with TRBJ2-5, with D perhaps TRBD2 (6 bases). This receptor was taken from a man aged 50-59 years who received an inactivated influenza vaccine. Here the CDR3 reads CASNVRTGLQETHYF. In DNA, the CDR3 is TGCGCCAGCAACGTAAGGACGGGACTTCAAGAGACCCACTACTTC.